These 2 T cell receptor beta chains share one sample of origin, sequenced in a study of blood T cells in healthy people across ages. With a J-beta primer mix and a sample-barcoded 5' primer, a second PCR ran 7 to 11 cycles. TCRdb analysed the 5' RACE reads with MiXCR anew, one entry per CDR3 protein. This table holds 800,000 to 1,300,000 distinct CDR3 sequences, approximately 25% found once. These same records also appear under a second study, on T cells of mothers and their children.

Specimen: blood. The receptors were sampled from a girl aged 2 to 9 in good health.

This chain links TRBV21-1 with TRBJ2-7; the DNA was not compared with TRBD2, the D call given in the table. TRBV21-1 is labeled a pseudogene. The length of the CDR3 is 15 residues. CDR3 DNA sequence: TGTGCCAGCAGCGGGGGGCCTAGCGGGAGCTACGAGCAGTACGTC. Translation: CASSGGPSGSYEQYV.

The CDR3 DNA sequence: TGTGCCAGCAGCGTTCGCGTTCCTAGCGATGAGCAGTTCTTC. It translates to CASSVRVPSDEQFF. The J gene is TRBJ2-1, the V gene TRBV9; D is perhaps TRBD2 (6 bases). The V end was cut by 2 bases, the J end by 8 bases, with 14 bases between. This CDR3 is built from 14 residues. CDR1 and CDR2 from the germline V gene are SGDLS and YYNGEE.